The clone carrying this T cell receptor beta chain appeared once. What it binds is not known. A junction boundary mismatches the germline segment, possibly from a read error. The template was RNA from unsorted bulk tissue. The library came from three nested PCR rounds adapted from ARM-PCR protocols. TCRdb fed the multiplex PCR reads into MiXCR, producing one record per CDR3 protein. This sample has tens of thousands of distinct CDR3 sequences, with 65% to 75% found just once. The data originate from a study of tumor and adjacent non-tumor tissue in lung cancer. In the study overall: Stage I to III disease affected roughly 10 men and a handful of women aged about 31 to 76.

The CDR3 length is 13 residues. Germline-derived CDR1 and CDR2 are MNHEY and SVGEGT. Study-wide points: TCR diversity was significantly greater in tumor than normal lung tissue. Patients with more diverse tumor TCRs had worse survival.

The V gene is TRBV6-2 or TRBV6-3, the J gene TRBJ2-3; possible D gene TRBD2, 6 bases. This receptor was obtained from a man aged 60-69 years with non-small cell lung cancer. Sequencing used lung tumor tissue. This chain's CDR3 is CASNRAGTDTHHF. CDR3 bases: TGTGCCAGCAATCGAGCGGGTACAGATACGCATCATTTT.